A single sample is the source of the 3 T cell receptor beta chains below, sequenced in a study of response to subunit inactivated influenza vaccine. TCRdb reprocessed the RT-PCR reads via MiXCR and lists one record per CDR3 protein. The data hold about 780,000 distinct CDR3 sequences, with about 18% observed a single time. The sample in question was PBMCs from blood, obtained 4 to 6 days after vaccination. Receptors originate from a man aged 50 to 59 who received an inactivated influenza vaccine.

This clonotype was found many times. The chain has TRBV4-1 and TRBJ2-2, with TRBD1 as a possible D gene (6 bases). The CDR3 loop spans 13 amino acids. Trimming took off 10 bases at V and 2 bases at J, with 11 bases between the two ends. From germline, CDR1 is MGHRA and CDR2 YSYEKL. The CDR3 is CATTGLNTGELFF. Written as DNA, the CDR3 is TGCGCCACAACAGGGCTCAACACCGGGGAGCTGTTTTTT.

In its sample, this clonotype was seen many times. The genes are TRBV20-1 and TRBJ2-1; no reliable D call. The germline V gene has CDR1 DFQATT and CDR2 SNEGSKA (reference sequence). This CDR3 comprises 13 residues. Trimming pared 3 bases from V and 2 bases from J, leaving 8 bases between. The CDR3 loop is CSARDDPYNEQFF. The CDR3 coding sequence is TGCAGTGCTAGGGACGATCCCTACAATGAGCAGTTCTTC.

The rearrangement links TRBV20-1 to TRBJ1-4; D is perhaps TRBD1 (6 bases). The CDR3 spans 14 residues. Trimming removed 0 bases from V and 7 bases from J, with 12 bases in between. The germline CDR1 and CDR2 sequences are DFQATT and SNEGSKA (reference sequence). DNA for the CDR3: TGCAGTGCTAGAGATGGCAGGGGTGGTGAAAAACTGTTTTTT. Translated: CSARDGRGGEKLFF.